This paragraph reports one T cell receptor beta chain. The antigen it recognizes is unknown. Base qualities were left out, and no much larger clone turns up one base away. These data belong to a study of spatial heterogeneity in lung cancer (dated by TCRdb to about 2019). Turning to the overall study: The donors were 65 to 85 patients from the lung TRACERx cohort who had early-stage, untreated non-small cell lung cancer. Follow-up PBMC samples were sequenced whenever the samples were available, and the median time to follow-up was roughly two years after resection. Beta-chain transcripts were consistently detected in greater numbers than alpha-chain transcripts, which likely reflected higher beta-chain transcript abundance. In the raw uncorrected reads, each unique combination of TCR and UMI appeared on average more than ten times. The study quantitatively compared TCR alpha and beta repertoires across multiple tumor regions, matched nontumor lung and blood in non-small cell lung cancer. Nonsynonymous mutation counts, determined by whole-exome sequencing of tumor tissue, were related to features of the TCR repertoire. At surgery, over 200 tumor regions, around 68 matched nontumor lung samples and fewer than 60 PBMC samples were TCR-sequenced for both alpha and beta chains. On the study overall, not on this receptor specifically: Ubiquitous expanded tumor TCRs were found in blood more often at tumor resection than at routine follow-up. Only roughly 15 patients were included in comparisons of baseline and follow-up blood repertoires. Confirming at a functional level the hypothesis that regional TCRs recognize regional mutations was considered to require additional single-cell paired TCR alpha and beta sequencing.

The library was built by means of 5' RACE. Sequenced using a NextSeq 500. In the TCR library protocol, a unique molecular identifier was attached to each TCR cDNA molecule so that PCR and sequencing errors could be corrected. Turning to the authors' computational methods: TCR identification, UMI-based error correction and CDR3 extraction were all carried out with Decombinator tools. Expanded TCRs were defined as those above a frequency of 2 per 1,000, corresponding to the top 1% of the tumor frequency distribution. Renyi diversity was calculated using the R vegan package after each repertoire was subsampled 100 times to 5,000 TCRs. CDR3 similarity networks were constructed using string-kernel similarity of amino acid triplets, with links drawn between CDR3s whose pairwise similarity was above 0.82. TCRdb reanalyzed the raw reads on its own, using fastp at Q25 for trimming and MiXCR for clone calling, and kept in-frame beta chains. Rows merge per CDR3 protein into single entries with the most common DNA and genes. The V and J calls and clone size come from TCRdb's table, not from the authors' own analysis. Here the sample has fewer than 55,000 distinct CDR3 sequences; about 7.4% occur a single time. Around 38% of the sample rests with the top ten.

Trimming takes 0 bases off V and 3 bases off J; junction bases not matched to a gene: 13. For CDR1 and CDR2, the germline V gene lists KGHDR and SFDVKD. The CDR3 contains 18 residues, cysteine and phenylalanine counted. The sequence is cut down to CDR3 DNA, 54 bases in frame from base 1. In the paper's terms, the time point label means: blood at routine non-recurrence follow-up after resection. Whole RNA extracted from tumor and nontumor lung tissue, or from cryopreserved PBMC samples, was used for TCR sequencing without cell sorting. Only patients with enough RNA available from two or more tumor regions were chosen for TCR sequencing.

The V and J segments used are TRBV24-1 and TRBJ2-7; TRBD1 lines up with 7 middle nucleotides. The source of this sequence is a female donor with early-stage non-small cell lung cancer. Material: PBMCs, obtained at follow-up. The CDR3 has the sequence CATSDLYRTGPKIYEQYF. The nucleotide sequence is TGTGCCACCAGTGATTTGTATCGGACAGGACCGAAAATCTACGAGCAGTACTTC.